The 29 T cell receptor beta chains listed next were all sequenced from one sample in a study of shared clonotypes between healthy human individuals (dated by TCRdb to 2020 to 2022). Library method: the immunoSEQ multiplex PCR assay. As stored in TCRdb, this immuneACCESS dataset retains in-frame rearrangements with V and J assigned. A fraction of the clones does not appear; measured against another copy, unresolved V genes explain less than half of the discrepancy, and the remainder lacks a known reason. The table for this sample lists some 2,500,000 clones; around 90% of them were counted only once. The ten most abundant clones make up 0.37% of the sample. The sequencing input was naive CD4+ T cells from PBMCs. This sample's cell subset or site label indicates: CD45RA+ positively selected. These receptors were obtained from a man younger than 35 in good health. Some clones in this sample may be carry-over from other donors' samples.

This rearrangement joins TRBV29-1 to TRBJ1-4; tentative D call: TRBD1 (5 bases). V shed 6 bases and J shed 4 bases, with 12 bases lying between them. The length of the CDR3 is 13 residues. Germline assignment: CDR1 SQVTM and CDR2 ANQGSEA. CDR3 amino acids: CSVFRDINEKLFF. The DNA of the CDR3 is TGCAGCGTCTTCAGGGATATTAATGAAAAACTGTTTTTT.

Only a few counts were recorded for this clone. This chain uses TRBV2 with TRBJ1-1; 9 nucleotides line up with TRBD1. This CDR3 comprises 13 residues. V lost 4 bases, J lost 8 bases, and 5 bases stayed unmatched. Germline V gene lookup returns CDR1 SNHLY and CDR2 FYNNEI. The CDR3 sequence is CASSGGTGWEAFF. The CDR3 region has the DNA TGTGCCAGCAGTGGCGGGACAGGGTGGGAAGCTTTCTTT.

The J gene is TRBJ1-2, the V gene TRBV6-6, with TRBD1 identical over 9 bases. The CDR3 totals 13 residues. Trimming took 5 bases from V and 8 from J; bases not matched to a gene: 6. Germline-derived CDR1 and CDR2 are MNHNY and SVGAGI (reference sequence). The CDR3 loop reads CASSPGTGRGYTF. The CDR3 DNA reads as TGTGCCAGCAGTCCCGGGACAGGGAGAGGCTACACCTTC.

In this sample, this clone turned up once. DNA for the CDR3: TGTGCCTGGAGTCCCCACCCCGGGGCAGGTAACACTGAAGCTTTCTTT. It codes for CAWSPHPGAGNTEAFF. V gene TRBV30 combines with J gene TRBJ1-1, with D tentatively TRBD1 (5 bases). Germline V lookup: CDR1 GTSNPN, CDR2 SVGIG (reference sequence). The CDR3 is 16 residues long. V lost 2 bases, J lost 2 bases, and 18 bases lay in between.

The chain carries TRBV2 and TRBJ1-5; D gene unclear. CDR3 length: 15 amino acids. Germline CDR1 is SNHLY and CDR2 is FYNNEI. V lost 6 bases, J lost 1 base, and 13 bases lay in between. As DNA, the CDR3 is TGTGCCAGCAGGGATAGGTTCCTCAGCAATCAGCCCCAGCATTTT. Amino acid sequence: CASRDRFLSNQPQHF.

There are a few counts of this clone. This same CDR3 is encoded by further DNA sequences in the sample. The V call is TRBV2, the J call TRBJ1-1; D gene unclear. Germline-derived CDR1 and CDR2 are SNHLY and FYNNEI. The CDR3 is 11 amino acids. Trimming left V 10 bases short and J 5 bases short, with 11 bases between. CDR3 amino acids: CATARETEAFF. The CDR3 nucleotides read TGTGCCACCGCTCGGGAAACTGAAGCTTTCTTT.

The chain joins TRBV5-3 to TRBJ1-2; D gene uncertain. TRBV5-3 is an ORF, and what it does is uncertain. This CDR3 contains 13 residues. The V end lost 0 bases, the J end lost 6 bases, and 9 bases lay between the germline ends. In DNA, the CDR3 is TGTGCCAGAAGCTTGGGGCAAGGGCATGGCTACACCTTC. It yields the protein CARSLGQGHGYTF.

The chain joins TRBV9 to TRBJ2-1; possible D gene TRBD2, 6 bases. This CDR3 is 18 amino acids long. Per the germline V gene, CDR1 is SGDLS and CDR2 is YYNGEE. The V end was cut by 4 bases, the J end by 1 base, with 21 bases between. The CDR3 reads CASSLRKPSGESYNEQFF. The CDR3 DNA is TGTGCCAGCAGCCTTAGGAAACCCTCGGGGGAATCCTACAATGAGCAGTTCTTC.

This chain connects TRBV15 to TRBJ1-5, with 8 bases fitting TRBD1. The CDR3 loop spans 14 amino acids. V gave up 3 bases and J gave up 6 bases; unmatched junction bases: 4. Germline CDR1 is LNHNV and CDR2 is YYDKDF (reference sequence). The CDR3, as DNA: TGTGCCACCAGCAGTGACAGGGGAGGTCAGCCCCAGCATTTT. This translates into CATSSDRGGQPQHF.

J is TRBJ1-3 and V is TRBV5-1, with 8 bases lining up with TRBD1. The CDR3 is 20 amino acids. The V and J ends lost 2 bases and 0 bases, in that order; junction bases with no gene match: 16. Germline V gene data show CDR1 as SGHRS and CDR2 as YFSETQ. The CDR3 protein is CASSFTRDRFYSPSGNTIYF. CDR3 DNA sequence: TGCGCCAGCAGCTTCACACGGGACAGGTTTTATAGCCCCTCTGGAAACACCATATATTTT.

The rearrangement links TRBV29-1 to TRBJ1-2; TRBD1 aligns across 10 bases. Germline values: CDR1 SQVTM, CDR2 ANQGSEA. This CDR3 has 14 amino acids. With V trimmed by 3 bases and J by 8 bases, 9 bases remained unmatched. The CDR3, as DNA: TGCAGCGTTGACCTGACAGGGGGCGAATGGGGCTACACCTTC. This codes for CSVDLTGGEWGYTF. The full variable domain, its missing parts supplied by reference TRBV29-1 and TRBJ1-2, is SAVISQKPSRDICQRGTSLTIQCQVDSQVTMMFWYRQQPGQSLTLIATANQGSEATYESGFVIDKFPISRPNLTFSTLTVSNMSPEDSSIYLCSVDLTGGEWGYTFGSGTRLTVV.

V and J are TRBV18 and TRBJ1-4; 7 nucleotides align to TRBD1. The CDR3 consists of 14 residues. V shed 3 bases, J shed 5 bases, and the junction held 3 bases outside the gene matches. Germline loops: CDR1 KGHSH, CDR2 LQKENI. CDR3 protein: CASSPGQRNEKLFF. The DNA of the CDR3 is TGTGCCAGCTCACCGGGACAGAGGAATGAAAAACTGTTTTTT.

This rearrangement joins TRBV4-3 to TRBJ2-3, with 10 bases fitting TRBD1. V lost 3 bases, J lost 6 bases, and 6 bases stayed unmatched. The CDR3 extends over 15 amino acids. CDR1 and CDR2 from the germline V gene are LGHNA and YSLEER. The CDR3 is CASSQRDRGGDTQYF. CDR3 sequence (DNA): TGCGCCAGCAGCCAGCGGGACAGGGGAGGGGATACGCAGTATTTT.

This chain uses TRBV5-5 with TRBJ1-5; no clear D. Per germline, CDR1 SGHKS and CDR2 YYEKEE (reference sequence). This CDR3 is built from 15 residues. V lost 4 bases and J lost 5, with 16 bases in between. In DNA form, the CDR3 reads TGTGCCAGCAGCCTAGAAGGGAACCCAGATCAGCCCCAGCATTTT. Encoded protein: CASSLEGNPDQPQHF.

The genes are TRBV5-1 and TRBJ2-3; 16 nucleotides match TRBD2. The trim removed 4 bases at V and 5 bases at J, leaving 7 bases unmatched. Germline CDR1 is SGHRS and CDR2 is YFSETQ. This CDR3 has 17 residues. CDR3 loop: CASSRGLAGGPGDTQYF. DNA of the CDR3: TGCGCCAGCAGCCGGGGACTAGCGGGAGGGCCCGGAGATACGCAGTATTTT.

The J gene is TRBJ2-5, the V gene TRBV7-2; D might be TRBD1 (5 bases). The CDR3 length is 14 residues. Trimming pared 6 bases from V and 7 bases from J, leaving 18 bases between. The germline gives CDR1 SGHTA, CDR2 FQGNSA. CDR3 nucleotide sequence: TGTGCCAGCAGATCGACACGGACATCCGGGACCCAGTACTTC. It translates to CASRSTRTSGTQYF.

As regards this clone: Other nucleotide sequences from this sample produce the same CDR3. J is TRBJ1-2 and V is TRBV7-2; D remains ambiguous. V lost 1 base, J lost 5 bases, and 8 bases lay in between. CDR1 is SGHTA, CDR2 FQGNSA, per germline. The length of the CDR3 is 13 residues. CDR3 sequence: CASSLVGAYGYTF. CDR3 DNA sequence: TGTGCCAGCAGCTTAGTAGGTGCTTATGGCTACACCTTC. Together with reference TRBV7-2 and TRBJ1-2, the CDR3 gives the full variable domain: GAGVSQSPSNKVTEKGKDVELRCDPISGHTALYWYRQSLGQGLEFLIYFQGNSAPDKSGLPSDRFSAERTGGSVSTLTIQRTQQEDSAVYLCASSLVGAYGYTFGSGTRLTVV.

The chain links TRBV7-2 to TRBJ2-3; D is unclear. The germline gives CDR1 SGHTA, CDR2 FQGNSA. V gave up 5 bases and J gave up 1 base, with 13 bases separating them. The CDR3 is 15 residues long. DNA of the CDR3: TGTGCCAGCAGCGCGAGCAGCATTCGCACAGATACGCAGTATTTT. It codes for CASSASSIRTDTQYF.

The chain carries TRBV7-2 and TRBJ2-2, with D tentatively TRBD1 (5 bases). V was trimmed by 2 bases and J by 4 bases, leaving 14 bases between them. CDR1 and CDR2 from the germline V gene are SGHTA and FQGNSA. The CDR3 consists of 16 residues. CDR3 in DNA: TGTGCCAGCAGCTTACAGGGTAGATTGTCCACCGGGGAGCTGTTTTTT. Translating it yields CASSLQGRLSTGELFF.

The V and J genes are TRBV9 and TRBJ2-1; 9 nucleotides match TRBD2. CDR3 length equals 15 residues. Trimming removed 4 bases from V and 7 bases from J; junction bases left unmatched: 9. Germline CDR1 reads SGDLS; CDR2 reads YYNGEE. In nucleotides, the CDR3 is TGTGCCAGCAGCCCGGCCGCGGGAGGGCAAAATGAGCAGTTCTTC. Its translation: CASSPAAGGQNEQFF.

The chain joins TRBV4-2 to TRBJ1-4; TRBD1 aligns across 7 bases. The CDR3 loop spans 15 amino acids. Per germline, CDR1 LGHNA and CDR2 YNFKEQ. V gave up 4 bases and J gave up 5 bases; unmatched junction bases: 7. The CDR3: CASSLGQERNEKLFF. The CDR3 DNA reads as TGTGCCAGCAGCCTCGGACAGGAGAGGAATGAAAAACTGTTTTTT.

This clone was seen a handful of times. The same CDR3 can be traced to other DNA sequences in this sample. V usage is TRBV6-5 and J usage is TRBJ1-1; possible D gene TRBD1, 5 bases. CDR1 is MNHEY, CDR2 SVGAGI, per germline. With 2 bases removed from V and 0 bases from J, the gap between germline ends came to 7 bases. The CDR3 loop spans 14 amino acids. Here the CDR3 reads CASSYGGMNTEAFF. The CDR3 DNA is TGTGCCAGCAGTTACGGGGGGATGAACACTGAAGCTTTCTTT.

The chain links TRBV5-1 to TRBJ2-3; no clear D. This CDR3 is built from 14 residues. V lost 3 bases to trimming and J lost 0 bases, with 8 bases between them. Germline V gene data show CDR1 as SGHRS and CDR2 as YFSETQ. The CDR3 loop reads CASSYVPSTDTQYF. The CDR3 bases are TGCGCCAGCAGCTATGTCCCTAGCACAGATACGCAGTATTTT.

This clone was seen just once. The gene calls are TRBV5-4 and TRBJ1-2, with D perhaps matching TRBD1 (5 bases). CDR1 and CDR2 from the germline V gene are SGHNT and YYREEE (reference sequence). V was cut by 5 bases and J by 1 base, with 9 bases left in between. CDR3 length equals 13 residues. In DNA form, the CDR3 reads TGTGCCAGCAGTTATGACAGTAACTATGGCTACACCTTC. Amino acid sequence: CASSYDSNYGYTF.

The CDR3 region is CASSEDTYNEQFF. The DNA for the CDR3 is TGTGCCAGCAGTGAAGACACGTACAATGAGCAGTTCTTC. The chain joins TRBV25-1 to TRBJ2-1, with no clear D. Germline V gives CDR1 MGHDK, CDR2 SYGVNS. V lost 2 bases and J 4 bases, leaving 6 bases between the germline ends. The CDR3 has 13 residues.

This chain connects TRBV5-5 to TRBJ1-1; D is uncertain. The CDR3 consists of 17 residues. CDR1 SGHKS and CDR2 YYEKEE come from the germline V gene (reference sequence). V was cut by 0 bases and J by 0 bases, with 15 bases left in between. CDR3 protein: CASSLEYRSYLNTEAFF. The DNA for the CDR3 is TGTGCCAGCAGCTTGGAGTACCGGTCTTACTTGAACACTGAAGCTTTCTTT. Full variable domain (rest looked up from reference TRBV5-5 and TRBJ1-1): DAGVTQSPTHLIKTRGQQVTLRCSPISGHKSVSWYQQVLGQGPQFIFQYYEKEERGRGNFPDRFSARQFPNYSSELNVNALLLGDSALYLCASSLEYRSYLNTEAFFGQGTRLTVV.

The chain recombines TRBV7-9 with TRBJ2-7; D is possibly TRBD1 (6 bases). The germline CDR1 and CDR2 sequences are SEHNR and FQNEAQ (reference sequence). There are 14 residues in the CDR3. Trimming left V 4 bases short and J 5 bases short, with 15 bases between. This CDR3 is CASSSDRLSNEQYF. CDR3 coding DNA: TGTGCCAGCAGCTCCGACAGGTTATCCAACGAGCAGTACTTC.

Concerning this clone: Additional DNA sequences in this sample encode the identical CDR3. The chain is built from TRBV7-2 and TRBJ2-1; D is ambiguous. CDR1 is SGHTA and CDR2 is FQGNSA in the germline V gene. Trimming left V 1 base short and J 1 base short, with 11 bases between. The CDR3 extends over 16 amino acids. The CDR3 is CASSLGLSPSYNEQFF. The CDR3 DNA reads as TGTGCCAGCAGCTTAGGACTCTCCCCTTCCTACAATGAGCAGTTCTTC.

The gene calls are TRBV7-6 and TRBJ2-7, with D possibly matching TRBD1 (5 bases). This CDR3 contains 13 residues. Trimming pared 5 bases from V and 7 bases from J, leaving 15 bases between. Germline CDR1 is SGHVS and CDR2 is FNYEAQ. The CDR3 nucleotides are TGTGCCAGCAGCCCGGACACCAAAGATGAGCAGTACTTC. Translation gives CASSPDTKDEQYF.